This T cell receptor beta chain originates from a study of shared T cell receptors in the human thymus. Here immunoSEQ multiplex PCR was the method, and the copy in TCRdb shows in-frame clones only, minus some. This sample carries hundreds of thousands of clones, just under 95% of them seen once, and the ten largest clones take roughly 0.02%. The receptor was derived from a human donor. Sequences were obtained from thymocytes.

DNA for the CDR3: TGTGCCAGCAGTTTAACCGGGACCGGGGCCAACGTCCTGACTTTC. Protein: CASSLTGTGANVLTF. The chain couples TRBV28 to TRBJ2-6, with D perhaps assigned TRBD1 or TRBD2 (5 bases each). The length of the CDR3 is 15 residues. With 2 bases removed from V and 4 bases from J, the gap between germline ends came to 9 bases. CDR1 MDHEN and CDR2 SYDVKM come from the germline V gene.